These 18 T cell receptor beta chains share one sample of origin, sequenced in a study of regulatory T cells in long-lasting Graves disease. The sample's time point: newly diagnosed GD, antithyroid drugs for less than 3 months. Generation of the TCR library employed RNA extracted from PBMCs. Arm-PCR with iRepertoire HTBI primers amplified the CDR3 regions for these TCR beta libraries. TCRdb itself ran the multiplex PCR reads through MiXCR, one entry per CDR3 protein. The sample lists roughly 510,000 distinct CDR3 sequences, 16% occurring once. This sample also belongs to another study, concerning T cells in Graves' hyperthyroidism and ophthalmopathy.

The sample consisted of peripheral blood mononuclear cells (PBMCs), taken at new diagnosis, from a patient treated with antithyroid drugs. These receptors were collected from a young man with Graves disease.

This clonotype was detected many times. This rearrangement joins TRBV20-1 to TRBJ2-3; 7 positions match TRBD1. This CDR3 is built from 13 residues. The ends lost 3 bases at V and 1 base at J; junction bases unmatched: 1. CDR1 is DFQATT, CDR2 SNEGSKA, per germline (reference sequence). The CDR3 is CSASGQGTDTQYF. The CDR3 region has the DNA TGCAGTGCTAGCGGACAGGGCACAGATACGCAGTATTTT.

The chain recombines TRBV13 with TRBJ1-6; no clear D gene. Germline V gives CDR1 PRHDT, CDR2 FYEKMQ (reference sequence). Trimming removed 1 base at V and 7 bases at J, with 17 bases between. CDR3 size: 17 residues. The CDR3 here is CASSLAPTELGNSPLHF. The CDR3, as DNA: TGTGCCAGCAGCTTAGCCCCAACTGAACTGGGGAATTCACCCCTCCACTTT.

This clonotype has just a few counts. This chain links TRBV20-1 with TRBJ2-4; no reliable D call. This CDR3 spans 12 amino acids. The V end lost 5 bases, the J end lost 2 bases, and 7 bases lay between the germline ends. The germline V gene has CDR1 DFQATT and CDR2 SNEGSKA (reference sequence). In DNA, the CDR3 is TGCAGTGCTGGGGTCACCAAAAACATTCAGTACTTC. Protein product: CSAGVTKNIQYF.

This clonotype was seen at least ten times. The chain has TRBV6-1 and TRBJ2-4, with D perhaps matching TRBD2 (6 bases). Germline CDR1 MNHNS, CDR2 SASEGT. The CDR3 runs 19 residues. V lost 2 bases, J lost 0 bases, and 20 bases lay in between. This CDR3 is CASSESDVQGLIAKNIQYF. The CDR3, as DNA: TGTGCCAGCAGTGAAAGTGACGTCCAAGGACTAATAGCCAAAAACATTCAGTACTTC.

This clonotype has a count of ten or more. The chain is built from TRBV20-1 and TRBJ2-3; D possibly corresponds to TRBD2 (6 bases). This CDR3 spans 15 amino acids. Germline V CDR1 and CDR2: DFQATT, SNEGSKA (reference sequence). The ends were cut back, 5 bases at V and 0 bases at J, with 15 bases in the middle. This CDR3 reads CSASTLALSTDTQYF. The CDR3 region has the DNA TGCAGTGCTTCTACCCTAGCGCTCAGCACAGATACGCAGTATTTT.

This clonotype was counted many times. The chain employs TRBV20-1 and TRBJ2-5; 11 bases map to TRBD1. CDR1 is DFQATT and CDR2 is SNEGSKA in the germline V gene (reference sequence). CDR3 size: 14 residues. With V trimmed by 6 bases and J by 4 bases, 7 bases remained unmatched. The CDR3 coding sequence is TGCAGTGCCCTCGAAGGGACAGGGGGAGAGACCCAGTACTTC. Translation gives CSALEGTGGETQYF.

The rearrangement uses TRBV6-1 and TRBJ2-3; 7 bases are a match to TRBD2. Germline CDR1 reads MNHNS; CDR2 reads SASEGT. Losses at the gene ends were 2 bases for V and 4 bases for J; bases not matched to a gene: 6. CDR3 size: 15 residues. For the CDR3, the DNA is TGTGCCAGCAGTGAACTACTAGCGTCCGCAGATACGCAGTATTTT. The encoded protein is CASSELLASADTQYF.

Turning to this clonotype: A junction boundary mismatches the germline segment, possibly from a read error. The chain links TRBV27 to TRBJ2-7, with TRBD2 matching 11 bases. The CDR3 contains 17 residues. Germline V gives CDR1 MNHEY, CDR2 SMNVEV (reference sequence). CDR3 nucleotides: TGTGCCAGCAGTTCCACCTCCCCCAGGACTAGCGGGTACGAGCAGTGCTTC. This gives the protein CASSSTSPRTSGYEQCF.

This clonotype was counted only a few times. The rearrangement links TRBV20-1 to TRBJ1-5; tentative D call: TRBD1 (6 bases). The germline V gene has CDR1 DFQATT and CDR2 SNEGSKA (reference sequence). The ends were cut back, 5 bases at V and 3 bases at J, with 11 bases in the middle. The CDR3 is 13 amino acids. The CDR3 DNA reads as TGCAGTGCTGAGGGGGTTGACAATCAGCCCCAGCATTTT. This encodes CSAEGVDNQPQHF.

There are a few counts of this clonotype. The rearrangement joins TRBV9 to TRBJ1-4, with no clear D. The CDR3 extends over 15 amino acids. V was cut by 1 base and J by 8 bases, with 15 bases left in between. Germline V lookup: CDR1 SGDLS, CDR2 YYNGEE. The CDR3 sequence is CASSVSGGDSEKLFF. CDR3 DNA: TGTGCCAGCAGCGTAAGCGGCGGCGACTCCGAAAAACTGTTTTTT.

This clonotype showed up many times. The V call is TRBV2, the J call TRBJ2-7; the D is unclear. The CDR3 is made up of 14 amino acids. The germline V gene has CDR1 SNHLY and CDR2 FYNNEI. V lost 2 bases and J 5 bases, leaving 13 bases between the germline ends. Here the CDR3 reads CASSERVTPHEQYF. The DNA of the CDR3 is TGTGCCAGCAGTGAAAGGGTGACCCCCCACGAGCAGTACTTC.

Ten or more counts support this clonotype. DNA for the CDR3: TGTGCCAGCAGTTTAGGGGGGCTAGGAGAGACCCAGTACTTC. The encoded protein is CASSLGGLGETQYF. The chain is built from TRBV28 and TRBJ2-5, with D possibly called TRBD1 or TRBD2 (6 bases each). Germline V gives CDR1 MDHEN, CDR2 SYDVKM. The length of the CDR3 is 14 residues. V lost 2 bases and J lost 4, with 11 bases in between.

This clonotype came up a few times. CDR3: CASSWGTVDGYTF. For the CDR3, the DNA is TGTGCCAGCAGCTGGGGGACAGTGGATGGCTACACCTTC. The V and J genes are TRBV11-2 and TRBJ1-2; the match to TRBD1 covers 7 bases. This CDR3 contains 13 residues. Trimming cost V 4 bases and J 6 bases; bases outside gene matches: 5. CDR1 is SGHAT, CDR2 FQNNGV, per germline.

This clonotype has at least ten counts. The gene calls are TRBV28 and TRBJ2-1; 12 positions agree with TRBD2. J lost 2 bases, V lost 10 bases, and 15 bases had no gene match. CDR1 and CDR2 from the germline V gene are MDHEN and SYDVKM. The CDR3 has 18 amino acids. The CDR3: CATKGGLLAGGPYNEQFF. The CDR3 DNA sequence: TGTGCCACCAAAGGAGGGCTACTAGCGGGAGGTCCCTACAATGAGCAGTTCTTC.

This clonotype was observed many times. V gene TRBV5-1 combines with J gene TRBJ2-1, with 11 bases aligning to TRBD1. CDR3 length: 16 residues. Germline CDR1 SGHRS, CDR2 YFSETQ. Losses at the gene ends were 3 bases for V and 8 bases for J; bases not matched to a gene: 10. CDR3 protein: CASSSAGTGGRDEQFF. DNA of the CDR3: TGCGCCAGCAGCTCGGCAGGGACAGGGGGACGCGATGAGCAGTTCTTC.

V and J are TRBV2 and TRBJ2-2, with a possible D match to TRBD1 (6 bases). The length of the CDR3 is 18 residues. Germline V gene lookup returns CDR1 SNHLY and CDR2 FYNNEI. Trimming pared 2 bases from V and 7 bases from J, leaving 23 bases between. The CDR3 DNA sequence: TGTGCCAGCAGTGAAATCGGCCAGGGGACGTATCCAAGCGGGGAGCTGTTTTTT. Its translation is CASSEIGQGTYPSGELFF. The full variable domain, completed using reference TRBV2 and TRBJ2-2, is EPEVTQTPSHQVTQMGQEVILRCVPISNHLYFYWYRQILGQKVEFLVSFYNNEISEKSEIFDDQFSVERPDGSNFTLKIRSTKLEDSAMYFCASSEIGQGTYPSGELFFGEGSRLTVL.

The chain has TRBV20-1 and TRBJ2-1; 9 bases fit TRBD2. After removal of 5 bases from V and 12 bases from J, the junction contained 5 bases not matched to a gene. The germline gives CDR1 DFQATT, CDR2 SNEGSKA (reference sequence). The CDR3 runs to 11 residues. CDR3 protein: CSAGREGPQFF. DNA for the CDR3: TGCAGTGCTGGGCGGGAGGGCCCGCAGTTCTTC.

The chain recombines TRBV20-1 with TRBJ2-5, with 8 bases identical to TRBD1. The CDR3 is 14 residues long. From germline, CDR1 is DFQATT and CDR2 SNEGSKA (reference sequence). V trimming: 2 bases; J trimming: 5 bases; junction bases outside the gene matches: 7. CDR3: CSARPVSGGETQYF. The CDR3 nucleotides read TGCAGTGCTAGACCGGTCTCAGGGGGCGAGACCCAGTACTTC.